The entry below gives a single T cell receptor beta chain sequence along with its context. Assay: immunoSEQ multiplex PCR; the TCRdb copy retains only in-frame clones and omits some. The table has approximately 230,000 clones, around 89% seen once. Which cohort a participant joined came from the clinical history participants gave. Between the trimmed V and J ends, which lost 0 bases and 6 bases, there was a span of 12 bases. This CDR3 comprises 14 residues. Germline CDR1 reads SQVTM; CDR2 reads ANQGSEA. This entry is derived from a study of blood T cell repertoires in COVID-19. The sequence was obtained from a woman younger than 45 who had recovered from COVID-19. V usage is TRBV29-1 and J usage is TRBJ1-5, with unresolved D. Sequencing was performed on PBMCs or T cells enriched from blood (not recorded which). The CDR3 sequence: CSVEEAGGSQPQHF. DNA of the CDR3: TGCAGCGTTGAAGAGGCGGGCGGAAGTCAGCCCCAGCATTTT. The full variable domain, in which reference TRBV29-1 and TRBJ1-5 provide the parts outside the CDR3, is SAVISQKPSRDICQRGTSLTIQCQVDSQVTMMFWYRQQPGQSLTLIATANQGSEATYESGFVIDKFPISRPNLTFSTLTVSNMSPEDSSIYLCSVEEAGGSQPQHFGDGTRLSIL.